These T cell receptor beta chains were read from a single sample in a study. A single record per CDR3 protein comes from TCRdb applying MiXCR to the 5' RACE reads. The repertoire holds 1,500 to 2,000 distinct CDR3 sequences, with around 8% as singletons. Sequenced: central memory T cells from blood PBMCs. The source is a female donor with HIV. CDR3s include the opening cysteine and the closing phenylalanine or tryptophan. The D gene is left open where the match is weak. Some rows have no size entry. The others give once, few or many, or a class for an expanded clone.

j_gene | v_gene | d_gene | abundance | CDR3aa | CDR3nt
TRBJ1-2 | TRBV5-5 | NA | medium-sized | CASSLEMLYGYTF | TGTGCCAGCAGCTTGGAGATGCTCTATGGCTACACCTTC
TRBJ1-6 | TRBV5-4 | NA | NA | CASSLWGRDYNSPLHF | TGTGCCAGCAGCTTGTGGGGGCGGGACTATAATTCACCCCTCCACTTT
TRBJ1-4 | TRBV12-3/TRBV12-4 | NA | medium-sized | CASSSISIRPRATNEKLFF | TGTGCCAGCAGTTCTATATCGATAAGGCCCCGCGCAACTAATGAAAAACTGTTTTTT
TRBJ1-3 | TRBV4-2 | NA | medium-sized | CASSQVPSGNTIYF | TGTGCCAGCAGCCAAGTCCCGTCTGGAAACACCATATATTTT
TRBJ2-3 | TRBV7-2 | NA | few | CASRPPLGDTQYF | TGTGCCAGCAGACCCCCTCTAGGGGATACGCAGTATTTT
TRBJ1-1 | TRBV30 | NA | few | CAWSVTRRMNTEAFF | TGTGCCTGGAGTGTAACACGACGTATGAACACTGAAGCTTTCTTT
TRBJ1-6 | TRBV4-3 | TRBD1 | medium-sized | CASSRAGGAGGYSPLHF | TGCGCCAGCAGCCGAGCCGGGGGGGCAGGGGGATATTCACCCCTCCACTTT
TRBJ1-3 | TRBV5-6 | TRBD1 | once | CASRKTGQGLSGNTIYF | TGTGCCAGCAGGAAGACTGGACAGGGACTCTCTGGAAACACCATATATTTT
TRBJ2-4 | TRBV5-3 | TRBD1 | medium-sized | CARSLVLRGRKSGNIQYF | TGTGCCAGAAGCTTGGTTCTTAGGGGGCGAAAGAGTGGAAACATTCAGTACTTC
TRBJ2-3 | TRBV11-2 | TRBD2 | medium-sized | CASSLGGAASTDTQYF | TGTGCCAGCAGCCTCGGGGGGGCGGCTAGCACAGATACGCAGTATTTT
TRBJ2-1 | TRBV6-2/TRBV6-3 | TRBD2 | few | CASSYSYSGAHSYNEQFF | TGTGCCAGCAGTTACTCGTATAGCGGGGCTCACTCCTACAATGAGCAGTTCTTC
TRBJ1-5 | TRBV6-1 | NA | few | CASSGSGGGQRQHF | TGTGCCAGCAGTGGGTCAGGAGGAGGACAACGTCAGCATTTT
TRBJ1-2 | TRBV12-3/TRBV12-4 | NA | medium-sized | CASRSTGNYGYTF | TGTGCCAGCAGATCGACGGGGAACTATGGCTACACCTTC
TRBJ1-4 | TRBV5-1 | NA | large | CASSDGGGNEKLFF | TGCGCCAGCAGCGACGGGGGAGGGAATGAAAAACTGTTTTTT
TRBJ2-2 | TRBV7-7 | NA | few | CASSLGRVRGNTGELFF | TGTGCCAGCAGCTTAGGCCGGGTTCGTGGTAACACCGGGGAGCTGTTTTTT
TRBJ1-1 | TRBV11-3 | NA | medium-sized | CASSLGFPEAFF | TGTGCCAGCAGCTTAGGCTTCCCTGAAGCTTTCTTT
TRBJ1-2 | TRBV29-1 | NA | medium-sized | CSVEARESGYTF | TGCAGCGTTGAAGCCAGGGAGAGCGGCTACACCTTC
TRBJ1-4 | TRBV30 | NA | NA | CAANRDMNEKLFF | TGTGCCGCGAACAGGGATATGAATGAAAAACTGTTTTTT
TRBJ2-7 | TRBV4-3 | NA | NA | CASSQARSAREQYF | TGCGCCAGCAGCCAAGCGCGCTCCGCCCGTGAGCAGTACTTC
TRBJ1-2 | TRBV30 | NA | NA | CAWSPGEEDGYTF | TGTGCCTGGAGTCCAGGGGAGGAGGATGGCTACACCTTC
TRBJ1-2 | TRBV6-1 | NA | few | CASSPEGDRGYTF | TGTGCCAGCAGCCCCGAGGGGGATAGGGGCTACACCTTC
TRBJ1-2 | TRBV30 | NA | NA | CAWSVGGKGGYTF | TGTGCCTGGAGTGTGGGGGGAAAGGGTGGCTACACCTTC
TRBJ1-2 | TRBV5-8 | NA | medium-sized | CASSSLAKSGYGYTF | TGTGCCAGCAGCTCACTGGCCAAGTCGGGGTATGGCTACACCTTC
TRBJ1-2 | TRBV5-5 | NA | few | CASSLEDQGLGGYTF | TGTGCCAGCAGCTTGGAGGACCAGGGATTAGGGGGCTACACCTTC
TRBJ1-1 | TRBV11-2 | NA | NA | CASSSIGVQAFF | TGTGCCAGCAGCTCGATAGGGGTCCAAGCTTTCTTT
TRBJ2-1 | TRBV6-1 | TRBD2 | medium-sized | CASSVTSGGLGEQFF | TGTGCCAGCAGTGTAACTAGCGGGGGACTTGGGGAGCAGTTCTTC
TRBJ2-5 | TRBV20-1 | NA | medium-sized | CSVNGGQIETQYF | TGCAGTGTCAATGGGGGGCAGATTGAGACCCAGTACTTC
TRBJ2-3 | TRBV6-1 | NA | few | CASSETLPTDTQYF | TGTGCCAGCAGTGAAACCCTACCCACAGATACGCAGTATTTT
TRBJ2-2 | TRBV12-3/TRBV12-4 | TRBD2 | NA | CASRRGGLAGARKNTGELFF | TGTGCCAGCAGAAGGGGGGGACTAGCGGGGGCCAGGAAGAACACCGGGGAGCTGTTTTTT
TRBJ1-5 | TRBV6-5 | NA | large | CASSYSSWGAGQPQHF | TGTGCCAGCAGTTACTCGAGTTGGGGCGCGGGTCAGCCCCAGCATTTT